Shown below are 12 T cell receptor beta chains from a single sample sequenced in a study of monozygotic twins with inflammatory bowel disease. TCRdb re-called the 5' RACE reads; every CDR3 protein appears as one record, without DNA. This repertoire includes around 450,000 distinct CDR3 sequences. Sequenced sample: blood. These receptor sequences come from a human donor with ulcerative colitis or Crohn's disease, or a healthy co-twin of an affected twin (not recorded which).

CDR3 protein: CASSPNPSSGGERDTQYF. The V and J genes are TRBV5-1 and TRBJ2-3; TCRdb calls TRBD2, which cannot be checked without DNA. CDR3 length: 18 residues. The V gene's germline CDR1 is SGHRS and CDR2 YFSETQ. The full variable domain, completed using reference TRBV5-1 and TRBJ2-3, is KAGVTQTPRYLIKTRGQQVTLSCSPISGHRSVSWYQQTPGQGLQFLFEYFSETQRNKGNFPGRFSGRQFSNSRSEMNVSTLELGDSALYLCASSPNPSSGGERDTQYFGPGTRLTVL.

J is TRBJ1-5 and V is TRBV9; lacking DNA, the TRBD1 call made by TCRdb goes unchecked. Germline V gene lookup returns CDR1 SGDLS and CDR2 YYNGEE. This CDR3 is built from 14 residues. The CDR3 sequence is CASSEGGLGQPQHF.

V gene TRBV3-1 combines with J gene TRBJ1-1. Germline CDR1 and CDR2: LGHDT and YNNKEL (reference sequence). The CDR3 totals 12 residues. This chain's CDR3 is CASSHADSEAFF. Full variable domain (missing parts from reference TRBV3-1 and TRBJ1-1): DTAVSQTPKYLVTQMGNDKSIKCEQNLGHDTMYWYKQDSKKFLKIMFSYNNKELIINETVPNRFSPKSPDKAHLNLHINSLELGDSAVYFCASSHADSEAFFGQGTRLTVV.

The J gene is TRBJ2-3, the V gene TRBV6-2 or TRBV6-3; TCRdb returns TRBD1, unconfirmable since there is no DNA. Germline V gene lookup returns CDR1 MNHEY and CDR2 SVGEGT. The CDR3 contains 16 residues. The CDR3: CASSYGDRGNTDTQYF.

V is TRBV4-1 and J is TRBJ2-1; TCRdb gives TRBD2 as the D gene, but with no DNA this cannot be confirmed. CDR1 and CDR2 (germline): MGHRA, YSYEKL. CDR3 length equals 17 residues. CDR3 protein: CASSQDSPPSLGREQFF.

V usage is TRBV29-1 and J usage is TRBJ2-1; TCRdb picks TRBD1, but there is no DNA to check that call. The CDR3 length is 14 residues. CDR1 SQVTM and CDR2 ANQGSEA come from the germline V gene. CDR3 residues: CSVDTGTAYNEQFF.

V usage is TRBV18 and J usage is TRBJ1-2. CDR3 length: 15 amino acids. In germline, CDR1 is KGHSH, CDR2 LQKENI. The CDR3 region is CASSPPGLDNYGYTF.

The CDR3: CASSYRDRSNYGYTF. The chain is built from TRBV5-6 and TRBJ1-2; TCRdb lists TRBD1, though no DNA is available to test this call. Germline V gene sequence: CDR1 SGHDT, CDR2 YYEEEE. This CDR3 has 15 amino acids. Drawing the rest from reference TRBV5-6 and TRBJ1-2, the complete variable domain is DAGVTQSPTHLIKTRGQQVTLRCSPKSGHDTVSWYQQALGQGPQFIFQYYEEEERQRGNFPDRFSGHQFPNYSSELNVNALLLGDSALYLCASSYRDRSNYGYTFGSGTRLTVV.

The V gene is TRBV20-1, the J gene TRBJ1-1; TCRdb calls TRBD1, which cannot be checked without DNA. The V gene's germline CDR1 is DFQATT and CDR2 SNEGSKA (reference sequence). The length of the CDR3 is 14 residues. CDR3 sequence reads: CSARPGQGGSEAFF.

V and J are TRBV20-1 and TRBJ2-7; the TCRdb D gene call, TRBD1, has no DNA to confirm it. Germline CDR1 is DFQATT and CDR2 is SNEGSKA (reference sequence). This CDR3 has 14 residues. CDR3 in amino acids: CSARGTGESYEQYF.

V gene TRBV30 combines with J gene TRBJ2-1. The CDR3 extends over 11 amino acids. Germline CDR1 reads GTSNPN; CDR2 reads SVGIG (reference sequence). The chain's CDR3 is CAWSVRNEQFF.

The CDR3 protein is CASRGRLAGNTGELFF. The chain employs TRBV12-3 or TRBV12-4 and TRBJ2-2; no DNA is available, so the TRBD2 call from TCRdb remains unchecked. CDR3 length: 16 residues.